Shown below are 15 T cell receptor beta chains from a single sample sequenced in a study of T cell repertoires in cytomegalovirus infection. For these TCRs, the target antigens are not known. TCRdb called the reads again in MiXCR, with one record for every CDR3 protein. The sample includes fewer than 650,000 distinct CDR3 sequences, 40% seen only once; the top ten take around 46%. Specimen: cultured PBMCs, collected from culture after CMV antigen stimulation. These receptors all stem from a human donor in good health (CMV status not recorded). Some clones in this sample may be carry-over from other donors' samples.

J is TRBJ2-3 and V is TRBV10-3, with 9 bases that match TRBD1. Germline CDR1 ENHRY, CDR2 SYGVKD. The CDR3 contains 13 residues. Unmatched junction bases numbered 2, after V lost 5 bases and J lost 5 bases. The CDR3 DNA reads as TGTGCCATCAGTAGGACAGGGGAAGATACGCAGTATTTT. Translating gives CAISRTGEDTQYF.

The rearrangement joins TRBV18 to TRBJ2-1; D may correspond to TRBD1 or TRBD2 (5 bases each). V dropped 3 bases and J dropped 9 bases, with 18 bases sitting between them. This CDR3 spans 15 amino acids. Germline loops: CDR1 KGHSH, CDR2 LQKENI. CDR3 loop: CASSPPGAGLREQFF. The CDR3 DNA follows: TGTGCCAGCTCACCCCCCGGGGCAGGGCTTCGTGAGCAGTTCTTC.

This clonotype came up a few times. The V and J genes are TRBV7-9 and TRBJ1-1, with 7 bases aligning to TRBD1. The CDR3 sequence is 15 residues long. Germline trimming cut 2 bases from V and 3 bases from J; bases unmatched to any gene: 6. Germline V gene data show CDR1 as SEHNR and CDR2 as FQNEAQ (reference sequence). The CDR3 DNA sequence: TGTGCCAGCAGCTTAACAGGGGCGGGGGACACTGAAGCTTTCTTT. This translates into CASSLTGAGDTEAFF.

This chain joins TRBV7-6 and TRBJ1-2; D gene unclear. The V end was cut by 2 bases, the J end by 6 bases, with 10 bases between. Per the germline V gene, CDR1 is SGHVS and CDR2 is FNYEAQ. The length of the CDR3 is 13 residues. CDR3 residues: CASSLPGSDGYTF. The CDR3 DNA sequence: TGTGCCAGCAGCTTACCGGGTTCCGATGGCTACACCTTC.

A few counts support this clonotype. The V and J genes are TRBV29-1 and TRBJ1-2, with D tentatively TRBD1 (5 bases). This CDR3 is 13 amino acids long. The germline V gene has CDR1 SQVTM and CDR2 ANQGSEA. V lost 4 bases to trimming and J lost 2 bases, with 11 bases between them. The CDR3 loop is CSVGTQGNYGYTF. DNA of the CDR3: TGCAGCGTTGGGACCCAGGGAAACTATGGCTACACCTTC.

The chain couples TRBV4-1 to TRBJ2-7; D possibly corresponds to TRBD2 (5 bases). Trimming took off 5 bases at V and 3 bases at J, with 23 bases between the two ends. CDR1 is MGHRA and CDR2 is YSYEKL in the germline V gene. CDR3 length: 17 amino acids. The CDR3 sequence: CASSYGWGREKHYEQYF. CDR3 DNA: TGCGCCAGCAGCTACGGTTGGGGAAGGGAGAAACACTACGAGCAGTACTTC.

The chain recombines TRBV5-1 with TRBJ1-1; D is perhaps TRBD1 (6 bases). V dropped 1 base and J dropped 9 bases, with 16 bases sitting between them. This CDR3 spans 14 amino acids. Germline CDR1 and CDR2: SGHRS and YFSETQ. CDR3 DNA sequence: TGCGCCAGCAGCTTGCCAGGCCGGGGGGACAAAGCTTTCTTT. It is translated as CASSLPGRGDKAFF.

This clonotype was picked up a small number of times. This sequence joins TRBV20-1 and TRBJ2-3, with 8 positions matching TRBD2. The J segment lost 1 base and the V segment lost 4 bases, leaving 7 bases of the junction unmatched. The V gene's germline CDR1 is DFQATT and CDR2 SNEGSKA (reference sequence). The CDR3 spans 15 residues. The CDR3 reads CSANGRAGGTDTQYF. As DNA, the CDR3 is TGCAGTGCTAACGGGAGGGCCGGGGGCACAGATACGCAGTATTTT.

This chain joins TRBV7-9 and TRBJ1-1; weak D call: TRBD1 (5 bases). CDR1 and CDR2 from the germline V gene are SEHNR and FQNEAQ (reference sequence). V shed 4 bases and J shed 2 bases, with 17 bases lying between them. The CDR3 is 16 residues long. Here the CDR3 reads CASSSSTVSLNTEAFF. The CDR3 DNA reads TGTGCCAGCAGCTCCTCGACAGTGAGCCTTAACACTGAAGCTTTCTTT.

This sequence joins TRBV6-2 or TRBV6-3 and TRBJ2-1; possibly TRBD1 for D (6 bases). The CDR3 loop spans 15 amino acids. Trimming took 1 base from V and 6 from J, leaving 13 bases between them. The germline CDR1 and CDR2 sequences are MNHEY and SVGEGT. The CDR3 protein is CASSYLGARFNEQFF. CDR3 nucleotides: TGTGCCAGCAGTTACTTGGGGGCAAGGTTCAATGAGCAGTTCTTC.

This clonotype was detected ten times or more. The CDR3 sequence: CASTPGSRGVYGYTF. The CDR3 nucleotides are TGTGCCAGCACCCCGGGCTCCAGAGGGGTTTATGGCTACACCTTC. The chain carries TRBV7-2 and TRBJ1-2; weak D call: TRBD1 (5 bases). The CDR3 is 15 amino acids. V lost 7 bases to trimming and J lost 5 bases, with 20 bases between them. Germline V gene lookup returns CDR1 SGHTA and CDR2 FQGNSA.

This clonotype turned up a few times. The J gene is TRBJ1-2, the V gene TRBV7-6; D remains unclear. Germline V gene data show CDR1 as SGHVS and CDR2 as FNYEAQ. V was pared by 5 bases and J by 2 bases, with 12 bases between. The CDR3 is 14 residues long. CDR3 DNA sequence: TGTGCCAGCAGCGCGTCATCCCGGAACTATGGCTACACCTTC. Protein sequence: CASSASSRNYGYTF.

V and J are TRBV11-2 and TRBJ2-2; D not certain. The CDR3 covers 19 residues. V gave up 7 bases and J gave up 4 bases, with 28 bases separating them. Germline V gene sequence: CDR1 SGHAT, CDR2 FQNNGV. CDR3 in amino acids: CASTPPRQAEIRRTGELFF. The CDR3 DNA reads TGTGCCAGCACCCCCCCACGCCAGGCGGAGATAAGACGCACCGGGGAGCTGTTTTTT.

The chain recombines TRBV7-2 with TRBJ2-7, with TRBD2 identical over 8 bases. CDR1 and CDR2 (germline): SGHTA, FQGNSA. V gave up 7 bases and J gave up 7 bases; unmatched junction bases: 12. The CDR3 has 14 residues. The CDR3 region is CASTRTGGRREQYF. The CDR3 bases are TGTGCCAGCACCCGAACGGGCGGGAGGCGAGAGCAGTACTTC.

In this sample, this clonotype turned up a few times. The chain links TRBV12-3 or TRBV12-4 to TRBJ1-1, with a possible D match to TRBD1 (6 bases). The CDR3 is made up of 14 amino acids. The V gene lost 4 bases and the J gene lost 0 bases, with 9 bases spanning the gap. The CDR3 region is CASSWTEVNTEAFF. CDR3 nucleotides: TGTGCCAGCAGTTGGACAGAAGTGAACACTGAAGCTTTCTTT.